These T cell receptor beta chains were read from a single sample in a study of T cells in Graves' hyperthyroidism and ophthalmopathy. TCRdb re-called the multiplex PCR reads with MiXCR, one entry per CDR3 protein. The data show 550,000 to 600,000 distinct CDR3 sequences, with around 45% seen just once and 15% to 20% held by the top ten. Sequencing input: peripheral blood or thyroid tissue (not recorded which). These receptors were taken from an adult woman with Graves' disease, either hyperthyroidism or ophthalmopathy (not recorded which). Each CDR3 is given with its conserved first and last residue. A D gene is named only where the DNA matches it firmly. Clone size is stated in some rows and not others, as once, few, many or a class when expanded.

-	TRBV15	TRBJ2-5	-	CATSRDGAYGETQYF	TGTGCCACCAGCAGAGATGGGGCCTACGGGGAGACCCAGTACTTC
-	TRBV2	TRBJ2-7	TRBD1	CASSGGPGGFGYGYTYEQYF	TGTGCCAGCAGTGGAGGGCCAGGGGGCTTTGGATATGGCTACACCTACGAGCAGTACTTC
few	TRBV20-1	TRBJ2-7	-	CSARSGLGQITYEQYF	TGCAGTGCTAGATCCGGCCTCGGCCAGATCACCTACGAGCAGTACTTC
-	TRBV11-1	TRBJ1-2	-	CASSLVRGSNYGYTF	TGTGCCAGCAGCTTGGTGCGGGGGTCTAATTATGGCTACACCTTC
many	TRBV29-1	TRBJ2-3	TRBD2	CSVGPSGATDTQYF	TGCAGCGTTGGGCCTAGCGGGGCCACAGATACGCAGTATTTT
-	TRBV7-2	TRBJ1-4	-	CASSLVSTPGANEKLFF	TGTGCCAGCAGCTTAGTCTCAACGCCGGGCGCTAATGAAAAACTGTTTTTT
few	TRBV10-3	TRBJ2-5	TRBD1	CAISTLTGETQYF	TGTGCCATCAGTACGCTGACAGGGGAGACCCAGTACTTC
-	TRBV7-9	TRBJ1-2	-	CASSLLQPTNYGYTF	TGTGCCAGCAGCTTACTCCAGCCAACTAACTATGGCTACACCTTC
few	TRBV7-2	TRBJ1-5	-	CASSLGPENF	TGTGCCAGCAGCTTAGGGCCCGAGAATTTT
few	TRBV6-5	TRBJ2-6	-	CASIPGQGANVLTF	TGTGCCAGCATCCCGGGGCAGGGGGCCAACGTCCTGACTTTC
few	TRBV14	TRBJ1-1	-	CASSQDPGRGSLETEAFF	TGTGCCAGCAGCCAAGATCCGGGAAGGGGCTCGCTAGAAACTGAAGCTTTCTTT
many	TRBV7-8	TRBJ2-5	-	CASSPTSPPGETQYF	TGTGCCAGCAGCCCTACTTCACCTCCCGGGGAGACCCAGTACTTC
-	TRBV10-3	TRBJ2-6	TRBD2	CAISERLAGKAGANVLTF	TGTGCCATCAGTGAGAGGCTAGCGGGAAAGGCTGGGGCCAACGTCCTGACTTTC